This T cell receptor (beta chain) emerged from a study of blood T cells in healthy people across ages. Together with a sample-barcoded 5' primer, a J-beta primer mix was included in a second PCR lasting about 6 to 11 cycles. TCRdb independently ran MiXCR on the 5' RACE reads; one entry per CDR3 protein. The repertoire holds about 1,600,000 distinct CDR3 sequences, approximately 42% seen once, with 7.9% in the top ten. The count of this clonotype is one. The V gene's germline CDR1 is LNHNV and CDR2 YYDKDF (reference sequence). V lost 3 bases and J lost 5; bases outside the gene matches: 4. This CDR3 spans 16 amino acids.

The sample consisted of blood. The TCR comes from a woman younger than 35 in good health. J is TRBJ2-2 and V is TRBV15, with TRBD2 matching 12 bases. The CDR3 loop is CATSRTSGSGTGELFF. The CDR3 DNA follows: TGTGCCACCAGCAGGACTAGCGGGAGTGGGACCGGGGAGCTGTTTTTT.